The source of this T cell receptor (beta chain) is a study of blood T cell repertoires in COVID-19 (dated by TCRdb to 2018 to 2021). With regard to the full study: The collaborator samples originated in the United States, Italy and Spain and spanned the acute and convalescent phases of COVID-19. The samples were drawn from the first 160 participants of the ongoing ImmuneRACE study and from over 950 subjects provided by 6 global collaborators. The material from the prospective study consisted of cDNA or gDNA derived from T cells, B-cell-depleted T cells, or PBMCs. A freely available public database, intended as a resource for researchers studying the immune response to SARS-CoV-2, is where the repertoires were released. Where available, HLA class I and class II types were obtained from metadata supplied by the sample provider rather than from assay-based typing. A de-identified subject ID, COVID-19 status, age in years and sex were almost always included in the sample metadata. The dataset comprised deeply sampled blood TCRbeta repertoires from subjects exposed to, actively infected with, or recovered from COVID-19. General findings and caveats noted by the study authors: The amount of clinical and demographic metadata varied by source and participant and was provided uncurated.

A second Seattle source provided samples from volunteer blood donors who had recovered from COVID-19. Collaborating institutions collected whole blood in K2EDTA tubes following their own protocols. For TCRbeta analysis, collaborators shipped samples in one of three forms: frozen whole blood, isolated PBMCs, or DNA extracted from either of those sample types. CDR1 and CDR2, per the germline V gene, are SNHLY and FYNNEI. V loses 5 bases of germline sequence and J loses 1 base, and the interval between the two ends is 6 bases. The CDR3, cysteine through phenylalanine, is 12 amino acids long. Kept here is only the CDR3 DNA, which spans 36 bases and is read in frame from base 1. TCRbeta CDR3 regions were amplified from genomic DNA by means of the immunoSEQ Assay, a bias-controlled multiplex PCR. The authors' pipeline ran thus. The number of nucleated cells in each sample was estimated from the amplification of reference gene primers within the assay. To quantify the absolute abundance of each unique TCRbeta CDR3 rearrangement, sequence reads were collapsed and filtered. For each sample, productive Simpson clonality was calculated by taking the square root of Simpson's diversity index across productive rearrangements. TCRdb retrieved this table from immuneACCESS and kept in-frame rearrangements only. Not all clones are present; in checked studies, unresolved V genes account for under half, and no reason is known for the remainder. V and J calls and clone size come straight from that table; D and trimming were deduced from the DNA. This sample lists 200,000 to 300,000 clones; about 90% were detected once. The ten largest make up over 3% of the sample.

Points on this clone: Its recognized antigen is unknown. Within one base of it there is no much larger clone, and no base qualities were kept.

Sequenced sample: peripheral blood. The chain couples TRBV2 to TRBJ2-7; no D gene call is confident. This clonotype was sampled from a woman younger than 45 who had recovered from COVID-19. The CDR3 corresponds to CASSINSYEQYF. At the DNA level, the sequence is TGTGCCAGCAGTATTAATTCCTACGAGCAGTACTTC.